These T cell receptor beta chains were read from a single sample in a study of blood T cells in healthy people across ages. TCRdb re-analysed the 5' RACE reads in MiXCR, keeping a single row per CDR3 protein. Here the sample spans about 1.1 million distinct CDR3 sequences, roughly two fifths being singletons. Sequencing was performed on blood. Receptor source: a man younger than 30 in good health. The CDR3 runs from the conserved cysteine through the conserved F or W. D genes are given only for firm matches. A clone size is listed for some rows: how often the clone was seen (once, few, many), or a class if it is expanded.

d_gene	v_gene	j_gene	abundance	CDR3aa	CDR3nt
.	TRBV5-1	TRBJ1-2	.	CASSLGPGLNGGYTF	TGCGCCAGCAGCTTAGGACCGGGATTGAATGGTGGCTACACCTTC
.	TRBV10-2	TRBJ2-5	.	CASSVLGNEQYF	TGCGCCAGCAGTGTGCTGGGTAATGAGCAGTACTTC
.	TRBV13	TRBJ2-1	few	CASSFRANPNEQFF	TGTGCCAGCAGCTTTCGAGCCAACCCCAATGAGCAGTTCTTC
TRBD2	TRBV20-1	TRBJ2-1	few	CSASNEGLAASYNEQFF	TGCAGTGCTAGCAACGAGGGACTAGCGGCTTCCTACAATGAGCAGTTCTTC
.	TRBV20-1	TRBJ2-3	many	CSAPGTSTDTQYF	TGCAGTGCCCCCGGCACTAGCACAGATACGCAGTATTTT
.	TRBV4-1	TRBJ2-3	.	CASSFQATSTDTQYF	TGCGCCAGCAGCTTCCAGGCTACTAGCACAGATACGCAGTATTTT
.	TRBV5-1	TRBJ2-3	.	CANSLQSTSTDTQYF	TGCGCCAACAGCTTGCAGAGCACTAGCACAGATACGCAGTATTTT
TRBD1	TRBV24-1	TRBJ2-1	.	CATSDFTRDRGRKGGLYNEQFF	TGTGCCACCAGTGATTTTACCCGGGACAGGGGGCGCAAGGGGGGTTTATACAATGAGCAGTTCTTC
.	TRBV30	TRBJ2-3	.	CACLEGVGGPDTQYF	TGTGCCTGCCTTGAGGGGGTAGGTGGCCCAGATACGCAGTATTTT
.	TRBV30	TRBJ1-1	few	CAWNPTGSEAFF	TGTGCCTGGAACCCCACGGGTTCAGAAGCTTTCTTT
.	TRBV4-2	TRBJ1-5	.	CASSQEEGEDNQPQHF	TGTGCCAGCAGCCAAGAAGAGGGTGAGGACAATCAGCCCCAGCATTTT
TRBD2	TRBV20-1	TRBJ2-3	few	CSANGLAGGPTDTQYF	TGCAGTGCTAACGGGCTAGCGGGGGGGCCGACAGATACGCAGTATTTT
.	TRBV20-1	TRBJ2-1	.	CSAGRGPSYNEQFF	TGCAGTGCTGGCAGGGGTCCCTCCTACAATGAGCAGTTCTTC
TRBD1	TRBV12-5	TRBJ1-1	few	CASLNTGGPTEAFF	TGTGCTAGCCTTAATACAGGGGGCCCCACTGAAGCTTTCTTT
.	TRBV5-5	TRBJ2-7	.	CASSADRSYNEQYF	TGTGCCAGCAGCGCGGACAGATCTTACAATGAGCAGTACTTC
.	TRBV20-1	TRBJ1-4	.	CSARDTRVEKPFF	TGCAGTGCTAGAGATACCCGCGTGGAAAAACCGTTTTTT
.	TRBV2	TRBJ1-2	.	CASRAITGPSTSNYGYTF	TGTGCCAGCAGAGCAATCACAGGGCCATCTACTTCTAACTATGGCTACACCTTC
TRBD1	TRBV10-3	TRBJ2-2	.	CAISGGDRATGELFF	TGTGCCATCAGTGGAGGGGACAGGGCCACCGGGGAGCTGTTTTTT
.	TRBV6-5	TRBJ1-2	.	CASMKGDYGYTF	TGTGCCAGCATGAAGGGTGACTATGGCTACACCTTC
.	TRBV5-1	TRBJ2-3	.	CASSLWSRTSTDTQYF	TGCGCCAGCAGCTTGTGGTCAAGGACTAGCACAGATACGCAGTATTTT
.	TRBV3-1	TRBJ2-1	.	CASSQDPGSPQQFF	TGTGCCAGCAGCCAAGATCCGGGATCCCCTCAACAGTTCTTC
.	TRBV5-1	TRBJ1-4	.	CASSFGPDLTNEKLFF	TGCGCCAGCAGCTTCGGGCCGGATTTAACTAATGAAAAACTGTTTTTT
TRBD1	TRBV6-1	TRBJ2-3	.	CASSVGTVSTDTQYF	TGTGCTAGCAGTGTTGGGACAGTTAGCACAGATACGCAGTATTTT
TRBD1	TRBV12-3/TRBV12-4	TRBJ1-2	.	CASSPSDRASGYTF	TGTGCCAGCAGCCCAAGTGACAGGGCGTCTGGCTACACCTTC
TRBD1	TRBV7-8	TRBJ2-7	few	CASSLENRGSYEQYF	TGTGCCAGCAGCTTAGAAAACAGGGGTTCCTACGAGCAGTACTTC
.	TRBV20-1	TRBJ1-6	few	CSAPIGQGRNSPLHF	TGCAGTGCTCCCATCGGGCAGGGGCGTAATTCACCCCTCCACTTT
TRBD1	TRBV25-1	TRBJ2-5	.	CASSDVSGGGTQYF	TGTGCCAGCAGTGATGTATCAGGGGGTGGGACCCAGTACTTC
.	TRBV20-1	TRBJ1-1	.	CSAHSDSSNTEAFF	TGCAGTGCTCACTCGGACAGCTCGAACACTGAAGCTTTCTTT
TRBD1	TRBV14	TRBJ2-5	.	CASSQLDRGKETQYF	TGTGCCAGCAGCCAGTTGGACAGGGGGAAAGAGACCCAGTACTTC
.	TRBV20-1	TRBJ1-2	few	CSAPTGMYGGYTF	TGCAGTGCTCCGACAGGCATGTACGGTGGCTACACCTTC
.	TRBV4-1	TRBJ1-3	few	CASSPRAGNTIYF	TGCGCCAGCAGCCCTCGGGCTGGAAACACCATATATTTT
.	TRBV14	TRBJ2-4	.	CASSQVITGIQYF	TGTGCCAGCAGCCAAGTGATAACAGGCATTCAGTACTTC
.	TRBV10-3	TRBJ1-5	few	CAISELVVNSQPQHF	TGTGCCATCAGTGAGTTAGTTGTTAACAGTCAGCCCCAGCATTTT